The 17 T cell receptor beta chains given below trace back to one sample, sequenced in a study of T cells in Graves' hyperthyroidism and ophthalmopathy. Researchers amplified the TCR beta CDR3 regions from RNA transcripts. Carried out on the TCR CDR3, a first-round RT-PCR used the HTBI primer set. A single record per CDR3 protein comes from TCRdb applying MiXCR to the multiplex PCR reads. The sample contains some 500,000 distinct CDR3 sequences, 13% to 15% of which appear only once. The specimen was blood. The origin of the receptors is a woman under 30 with Graves' hyperthyroidism.

This clonotype occurred a few times. The chain couples TRBV19 to TRBJ2-7; 10 nucleotides agree with TRBD2. J gave up 1 base and V 3 bases, and 6 bases lay outside the gene matches. The CDR3 covers 16 residues. CDR1 and CDR2 from the germline V gene are LNHDA and SQIVND (reference sequence). CDR3 coding DNA: TGTGCCAGTAGTATTAACGTAGCGGGAGGTTCCTACGAGCAGTACTTC. Translating it yields CASSINVAGGSYEQYF.

Many counts were recorded for this clonotype. The V gene is TRBV24-1, the J gene TRBJ2-1, with TRBD2 matching 10 bases. CDR3 length: 17 residues. Germline V gene sequence: CDR1 KGHDR, CDR2 SFDVKD. After removal of 8 bases from V and 7 bases from J, the junction contained 16 bases not matched to a gene. The CDR3 nucleotides are TGTGCCACCAAGAAACTGGGAGCGGGAGGGCCCCAGAATGAGCAGTTCTTC. Translation: CATKKLGAGGPQNEQFF.

This clonotype was recorded at least ten times. This rearrangement joins TRBV28 to TRBJ2-3; TRBD2 might be the D (5 bases). The CDR3 consists of 15 residues. The germline V gene has CDR1 MDHEN and CDR2 SYDVKM. Deletions cut 3 bases from V and 2 bases from J, with 12 bases between. CDR3 region: CASSFMAGDTDTQYF. The CDR3 nucleotides read TGTGCCAGCAGTTTTATGGCGGGTGACACAGATACGCAGTATTTT. The variable domain in full, completed from reference TRBV28 and TRBJ2-3, reads DVKVTQSSRYLVKRTGEKVFLECVQDMDHENMFWYRQDPGLGLRLIYFSYDVKMKEKGDIPEGYSVSREKKERFSLILESASTNQTSMYLCASSFMAGDTDTQYFGPGTRLTVL.

The V call is TRBV7-6, the J call TRBJ2-7, with 9 positions matching TRBD1. The CDR3 spans 14 residues. V trimming: 1 base; J trimming: 5 bases; junction bases outside the gene matches: 3. From germline, CDR1 is SGHVS and CDR2 FNYEAQ. Here the CDR3 reads CASSLEGQGNEQYF. In nucleotides, the CDR3 is TGTGCCAGCAGCTTAGAGGGACAGGGCAACGAGCAGTACTTC.

This clonotype was counted ten times or more. The chain carries TRBV6-1 and TRBJ2-6, with TRBD1 as a possible D gene (6 bases). Between the trimmed V and J ends, which lost 10 bases and 0 bases, there was a span of 19 bases. The V gene's germline CDR1 is MNHNS and CDR2 SASEGT. The CDR3 sequence is 17 residues long. CDR3 loop: CATQRRTADSGANVLTF. The CDR3 coding sequence is TGTGCCACCCAACGTAGGACAGCTGACTCTGGGGCCAACGTCCTGACTTTC.

This clonotype was seen more than once but under ten times. The gene calls are TRBV18 and TRBJ1-1; the D is unclear. V shed 3 bases and J shed 7 bases, with 18 bases lying between them. Germline V gene lookup returns CDR1 KGHSH and CDR2 LQKENI. This CDR3 spans 15 amino acids. The CDR3 DNA is TGTGCCAGCTCACCTCTTTCAGGACCTACGGATGAAGCTTTCTTT. This sequence encodes CASSPLSGPTDEAFF.

The table lists this clonotype with a few counts. The CDR3 DNA sequence: TGTGCCAGTAGTATAGTGCTGGGAAAGCGGGGCTACGAGCAGTACTTC. Translation: CASSIVLGKRGYEQYF. The chain joins TRBV19 to TRBJ2-7; TRBD2 aligns across 7 bases. Trimming at V came to 1 base and at J to 3 bases, leaving 9 bases not matched to a gene. This CDR3 spans 16 amino acids. Looked up from germline, CDR1 is LNHDA and CDR2 is SQIVND (reference sequence). Filled out from reference TRBV19 and TRBJ2-7, the complete variable domain reads DGGITQSPKYLFRKEGQNVTLSCEQNLNHDAMYWYRQDPGQGLRLIYYSQIVNDFQKGDIAEGYSVSREKKESFPLTVTSAQKNPTAFYLCASSIVLGKRGYEQYFGPGTRLTVT.

The chain recombines TRBV6-1 with TRBJ2-1; D perhaps matches TRBD2 (6 bases). CDR1 is MNHNS and CDR2 is SASEGT in the germline V gene. V lost 4 bases, J lost 4 bases, and 17 bases lay in between. This CDR3 region has 16 residues. The CDR3 nucleotides are TGTGCCAGCAGTGGGATCCTGGGACTGGATTACAATGAGCAGTTCTTC. The encoded protein is CASSGILGLDYNEQFF.

This clonotype was counted ten times or more. This chain links TRBV18 with TRBJ2-2; D gene uncertain. The CDR3 spans 15 residues. CDR1 KGHSH and CDR2 LQKENI come from the germline V gene. V was trimmed by 2 bases and J by 3 bases, leaving 10 bases between them. The CDR3 loop reads CASSPSGGYTGELFF. The CDR3, as DNA: TGTGCCAGCTCACCATCAGGCGGATACACCGGGGAGCTGTTTTTT.

A word on this clonotype: A clone one base away is much larger, so this may be a read error. The genes are TRBV7-2 and TRBJ1-2, with no clear D. CDR3 length: 14 amino acids. The germline gives CDR1 SGHTA, CDR2 FQGNSA. CDR3 in DNA: TGTGCCAGCAGCTTAGAGACATGGGGTTTGGGCTACATCTTC. This codes for CASSLETWGLGYIF.

This clonotype was observed at least ten times. The rearrangement links TRBV6-1 to TRBJ1-3; no definite D call. The germline gives CDR1 MNHNS, CDR2 SASEGT. V lost 7 bases to trimming and J lost 2 bases, with 6 bases between them. This CDR3 spans 12 amino acids. The CDR3: CASIAAGNTIYF. CDR3 coding DNA: TGTGCCAGCATCGCGGCTGGAAACACCATATATTTT.

The rearrangement joins TRBV19 to TRBJ2-5; D may be TRBD2 (5 bases). The CDR3 consists of 14 residues. The germline V and J ends were trimmed by 5 bases and 2 bases, with 12 bases remaining between them. Per germline, CDR1 LNHDA and CDR2 SQIVND (reference sequence). CDR3 in amino acids: CASSAGNKQETQYF. The CDR3, as DNA: TGTGCCAGTAGTGCCGGGAATAAACAAGAGACCCAGTACTTC.

V gene TRBV6-1 combines with J gene TRBJ2-3, with 14 bases that match TRBD2. Germline CDR1 reads MNHNS; CDR2 reads SASEGT. Unmatched junction bases numbered 7, after V lost 10 bases and J lost 4 bases. The CDR3 has 15 residues. CDR3 nucleotide sequence: TGTGCCACAAAAGGGACTAGCGGGAGTTCAGATACGCAGTATTTT. Translation gives CATKGTSGSSDTQYF.

This clonotype was counted a few times. This chain connects TRBV7-9 to TRBJ1-5; no clear D gene. The V gene lost 3 bases and the J gene lost 1 base, with 10 bases spanning the gap. Germline V lookup: CDR1 SEHNR, CDR2 FQNEAQ (reference sequence). CDR3 length: 15 residues. The CDR3 sequence is CASSLDGKSNQPQHF. The CDR3 coding sequence is TGTGCCAGCAGCTTGGACGGGAAAAGCAATCAGCCCCAGCATTTT.

This clonotype has only a few counts. This sequence may be a read error, since a much larger clone differs from it by one base. Because it lacks the conserved phenylalanine or tryptophan at the end, this CDR3 is likely a read error. The chain has TRBV12-3 or TRBV12-4 and TRBJ1-1; TRBD1 matches 10 bases. This CDR3 has 14 amino acids. Trimming cost V 6 bases and J 5 bases; bases outside gene matches: 6. The CDR3 loop reads CASRADRGKTEAFL. The CDR3 nucleotides read TGTGCCAGCAGAGCGGACAGGGGGAAAACTGAAGCTTTCCTT.

The sample holds many counts of this clonotype. The J gene is TRBJ1-1, the V gene TRBV6-1; D unclear. The V end lost 5 bases, the J end lost 11 bases, and 12 bases lay between the germline ends. The CDR3 loop spans 11 amino acids. Germline values: CDR1 MNHNS, CDR2 SASEGT. CDR3 nucleotide sequence: TGTGCCAGCAGTCCCGGGTTGGAGGCTTTCTTT. As protein: CASSPGLEAFF.

This chain joins TRBV27 and TRBJ2-5; possibly TRBD1 or TRBD2 for D (5 bases each). Deletions cut 7 bases from V and 7 bases from J, with 19 bases between. CDR3 length equals 14 residues. The germline CDR1 and CDR2 sequences are MNHEY and SMNVEV (reference sequence). DNA of the CDR3: TGTGCCAGCACCCCTCAGGGCACACGGGGGACCCAGTACTTC. Its protein product is CASTPQGTRGTQYF.